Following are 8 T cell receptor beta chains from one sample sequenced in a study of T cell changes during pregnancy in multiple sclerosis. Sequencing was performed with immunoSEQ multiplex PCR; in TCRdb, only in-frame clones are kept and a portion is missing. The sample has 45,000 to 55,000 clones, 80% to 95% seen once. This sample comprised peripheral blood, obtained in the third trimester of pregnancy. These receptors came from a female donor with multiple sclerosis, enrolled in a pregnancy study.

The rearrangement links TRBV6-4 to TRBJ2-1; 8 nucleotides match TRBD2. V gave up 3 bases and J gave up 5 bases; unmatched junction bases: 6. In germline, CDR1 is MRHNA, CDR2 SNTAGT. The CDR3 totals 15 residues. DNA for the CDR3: TGTGCCAGCAGTGAAGGGGCGGGAGGTGACAATGAGCAGTTCTTC. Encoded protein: CASSEGAGGDNEQFF.

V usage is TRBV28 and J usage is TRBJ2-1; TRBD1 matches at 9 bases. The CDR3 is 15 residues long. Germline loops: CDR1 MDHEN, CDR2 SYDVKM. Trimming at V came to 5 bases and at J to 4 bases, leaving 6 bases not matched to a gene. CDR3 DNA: TGTGCCAGCAGTCAACCCGGGACAGGGTACAATGAGCAGTTCTTC. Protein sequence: CASSQPGTGYNEQFF.

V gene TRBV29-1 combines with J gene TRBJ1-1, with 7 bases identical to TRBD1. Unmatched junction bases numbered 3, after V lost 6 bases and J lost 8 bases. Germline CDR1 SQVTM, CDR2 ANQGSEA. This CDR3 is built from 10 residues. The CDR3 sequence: CSVRDREAFF. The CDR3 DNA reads TGCAGCGTCCGGGACAGAGAAGCTTTCTTT.

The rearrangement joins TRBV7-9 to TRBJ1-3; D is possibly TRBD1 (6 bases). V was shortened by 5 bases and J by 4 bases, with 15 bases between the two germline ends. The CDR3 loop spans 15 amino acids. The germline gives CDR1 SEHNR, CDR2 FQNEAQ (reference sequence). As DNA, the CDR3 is TGTGCCAGCAGCCCCGCCCAGGGGCCAGGAAACACCATATATTTT. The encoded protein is CASSPAQGPGNTIYF.

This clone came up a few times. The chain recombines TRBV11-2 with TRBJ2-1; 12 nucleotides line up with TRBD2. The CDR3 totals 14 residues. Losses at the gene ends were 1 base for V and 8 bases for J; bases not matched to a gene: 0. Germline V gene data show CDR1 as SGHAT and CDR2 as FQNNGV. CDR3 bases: TGTGCCAGCAGCTTAGGACTAGCGGGAGATGAGCAGTTCTTC. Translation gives CASSLGLAGDEQFF. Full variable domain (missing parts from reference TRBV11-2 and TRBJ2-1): EAGVAQSPRYKIIEKRQSVAFWCNPISGHATLYWYQQILGQGPKLLIQFQNNGVVDDSQLPKDRFSAERLKGVDSTLKIQPAKLEDSAVYLCASSLGLAGDEQFFGPGTRLTVL.

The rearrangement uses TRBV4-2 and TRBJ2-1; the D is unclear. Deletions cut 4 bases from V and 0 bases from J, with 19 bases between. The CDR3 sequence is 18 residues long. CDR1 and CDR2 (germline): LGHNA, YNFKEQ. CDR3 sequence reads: CASSRTPPSVSSYNEQFF. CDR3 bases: TGTGCCAGCAGCCGCACTCCCCCTTCGGTGAGCTCCTACAATGAGCAGTTCTTC.

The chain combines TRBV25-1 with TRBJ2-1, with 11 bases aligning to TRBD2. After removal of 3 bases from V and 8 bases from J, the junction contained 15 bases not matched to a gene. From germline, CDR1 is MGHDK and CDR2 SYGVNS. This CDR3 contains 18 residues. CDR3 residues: CASSDPRLAGRSVHEQFF. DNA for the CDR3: TGTGCCAGCAGTGATCCCAGACTAGCGGGACGGTCCGTTCATGAGCAGTTCTTC.

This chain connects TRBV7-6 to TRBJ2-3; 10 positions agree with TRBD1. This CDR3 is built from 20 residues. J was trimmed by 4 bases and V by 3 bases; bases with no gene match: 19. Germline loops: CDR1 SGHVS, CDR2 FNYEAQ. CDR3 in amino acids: CASSFKARDRGFFRSDTQYF. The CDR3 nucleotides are TGTGCCAGCAGCTTCAAGGCCCGGGACAGGGGTTTTTTTCGCTCAGATACGCAGTATTTT.